Included here is one TCR beta chain sequence, with context. Its antigen remains unknown. The sample comes from a study of Graves' ophthalmopathy and Graves' hyperthyroidism. Amplification from RNA transcripts yielded the TCR beta CDR3 regions. Second-round multiplex PCR came after a first-round RT-PCR that employed HTBI primers. MiXCR was run by TCRdb on the multiplex PCR reads, yielding one entry per CDR3 protein. The table includes 200,000 to 250,000 distinct CDR3 sequences, roughly 21% detected once. Moderate-to-severe activity, CAS at least 3, NOSPECS at least 4 and duration under 3 months characterized donors with ophthalmopathy. Germline-derived CDR1 and CDR2 are MDHEN and SYDVKM. The CDR3 is 11 residues long. V was trimmed by 5 bases and J by 5 bases, leaving 6 bases between them. Findings of the study overall: Blood contained most expanded thyroid clonotypes exceeding 0.001 frequency. It was with roughly 71% sensitivity and almost 75% specificity that the model predicted ophthalmopathy progression.

The sample comprised peripheral blood. This chain uses TRBV28 with TRBJ1-2; D gene unclear. The receptor was isolated from a woman in her 50s with Graves' ophthalmopathy. In DNA, the CDR3 is TGTGCCAGCAGTCAATATTATGGCTACACCTTC. Its translation: CASSQYYGYTF.